These 5 T cell receptor beta chains came from one sample sequenced in a study of cytomegalovirus exposure and HLA in healthy donors. Vbeta (60) and Jbeta (13) primers were used in the PCR. Clones were sequenced by immunoSEQ multiplex PCR, and TCRdb holds only the in-frame ones, with some missing. This sample has around 100,000 clones; about a tenth occur once, and the top ten carry approximately 6%. The sequenced material came from PBMCs. These receptors all stem from a middle-aged man in good health and CMV-seropositive.

Only a few counts were recorded for this clone. Mismatch with germline at one junction end may stem from a read error. The chain employs TRBV10-3 and TRBJ2-7; possible D gene TRBD2, 5 bases. CDR1 and CDR2 (germline): ENHRY, SYGVKD. The CDR3 consists of 15 residues. The CDR3 spells CAISESAASSYERYF. The DNA for the CDR3 is TGTGCCATCAGTGAGTCTGCGGCTAGCTCCTACGAGCGGTACTTC.

The chain is built from TRBV9 and TRBJ1-3; D gene uncertain. The germline V and J ends were trimmed by 0 bases and 4 bases, with 11 bases remaining between them. Germline lookup yields CDR1 SGDLS and CDR2 YYNGEE. This CDR3 is built from 15 residues. The CDR3: CASSVGSVGGNTIYF. The CDR3 DNA sequence: TGTGCCAGCAGCGTAGGGTCTGTCGGGGGAAACACCATATATTTT. Combining the CDR3 with reference TRBV9 and TRBJ1-3 gives the whole variable domain DSGVTQTPKHLITATGQRVTLRCSPRSGDLSVYWYQQSLDQGLQFLIQYYNGEERAKGNILERFSAQQFPDLHSELNLSSLELGDSALYFCASSVGSVGGNTIYFGEGSWLTVV.

The chain couples TRBV2 to TRBJ2-3, with 10 bases fitting TRBD1. Germline-derived CDR1 and CDR2 are SNHLY and FYNNEI. The CDR3 loop spans 15 amino acids. Trimming took 7 bases from V and 3 from J; bases not matched to a gene: 7. The CDR3 DNA sequence: TGTGCCAGCAACGAAGGGGACAGGGGAACAGATACGCAGTATTTT. It translates to CASNEGDRGTDTQYF.

The table lists this clone with a few counts. This sequence joins TRBV30 and TRBJ1-1, with D hard to call. Germline-derived CDR1 and CDR2 are GTSNPN and SVGIG (reference sequence). The V end was cut by 6 bases, the J end by 1 base, with 12 bases between. The CDR3 is 13 amino acids. The DNA for the CDR3 is TGTGCCTGTTCCCTCCAGGAGAACACTGAAGCTTTCTTT. This encodes CACSLQENTEAFF.

There are a few counts of this clone. This chain uses TRBV4-1 with TRBJ2-1; 8 bases match TRBD1. CDR3 size: 17 residues. The germline gives CDR1 MGHRA, CDR2 YSYEKL. Losses at the gene ends were 4 bases for V and 6 bases for J; bases not matched to a gene: 14. The CDR3 protein is CASSPHNPGQGLNEQFF. CDR3 coding DNA: TGCGCCAGCAGCCCGCACAACCCCGGACAGGGTCTCAATGAGCAGTTCTTC.